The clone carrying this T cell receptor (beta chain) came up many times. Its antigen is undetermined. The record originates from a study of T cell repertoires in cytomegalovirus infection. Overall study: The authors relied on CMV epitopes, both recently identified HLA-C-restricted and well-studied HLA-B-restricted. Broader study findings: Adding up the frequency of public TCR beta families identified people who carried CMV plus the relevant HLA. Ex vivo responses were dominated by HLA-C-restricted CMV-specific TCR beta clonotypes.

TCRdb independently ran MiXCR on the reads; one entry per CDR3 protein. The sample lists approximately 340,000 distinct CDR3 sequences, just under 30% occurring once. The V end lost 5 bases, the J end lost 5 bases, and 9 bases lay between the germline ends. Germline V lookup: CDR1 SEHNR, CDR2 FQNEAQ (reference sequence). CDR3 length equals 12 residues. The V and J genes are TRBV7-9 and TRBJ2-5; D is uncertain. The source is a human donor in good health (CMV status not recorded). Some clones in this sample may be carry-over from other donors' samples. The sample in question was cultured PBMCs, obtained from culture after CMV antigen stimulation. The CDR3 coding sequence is TGTGCCAGCAGCCCTCTTTCTGAGACCCAGTACTTC. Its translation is CASSPLSETQYF.